A selection of T cell receptor beta chains follows, all from one sample in a study of blood T cells in healthy people across ages. TCRdb ran MiXCR on the 5' RACE reads and lists one entry per CDR3 protein. Among more than 650,000 distinct CDR3 sequences listed, 50% to 65% were seen once. Sequenced sample: blood. All receptors derive from a man aged 80 or over in good health. CDR3s include the opening cysteine and the closing phenylalanine or tryptophan. Fields, in order: J gene, V gene, CDR3 length, CDR3 protein.

j_call: TRBJ2-1
v_call: TRBV5-6
cdr3_length: 15
cdr3_aa: CASSLGGGSGNEQFF

j_call: TRBJ2-7
v_call: TRBV15
cdr3_length: 13
cdr3_aa: CATAGPGPYEQYF

j_call: TRBJ2-7
v_call: TRBV12-3/TRBV12-4
cdr3_length: 15
cdr3_aa: CASRPGQGARGEQYF

j_call: TRBJ2-1
v_call: TRBV12-3/TRBV12-4
cdr3_length: 13
cdr3_aa: CASIEGSYNEQFF

j_call: TRBJ2-5
v_call: TRBV7-7
cdr3_length: 15
cdr3_aa: CASSPGTGGSETQYF

j_call: TRBJ2-5
v_call: TRBV2
cdr3_length: 16
cdr3_aa: CASAPLGWGDQETQYF

j_call: TRBJ2-7
v_call: TRBV5-1
cdr3_length: 17
cdr3_aa: CASSLAGLAGGSYEQYF

j_call: TRBJ2-4
v_call: TRBV5-1
cdr3_length: 13
cdr3_aa: CASSLERENIQYF

j_call: TRBJ2-6
v_call: TRBV7-3
cdr3_length: 15
cdr3_aa: CASSLRHSGANVLTF

j_call: TRBJ1-4
v_call: TRBV29-1
cdr3_length: 12
cdr3_aa: CSAGAMGEKLFF

j_call: TRBJ2-5
v_call: TRBV7-8
cdr3_length: 16
cdr3_aa: CASSLPRQTSSYEKYF

j_call: NA
v_call: TRBV3-1
cdr3_length: 15
cdr3_aa: CASSHGTSATYEQYF

j_call: TRBJ2-7
v_call: TRBV9
cdr3_length: 15
cdr3_aa: CASSPQAGAAYEQYF

j_call: TRBJ1-1
v_call: TRBV12-3/TRBV12-4
cdr3_length: 14
cdr3_aa: CASRKGTPNTEAFF

j_call: TRBJ2-3
v_call: TRBV4-1
cdr3_length: 16
cdr3_aa: CASSQIGLGRGRYAYF

j_call: TRBJ2-5
v_call: TRBV20-1
cdr3_length: 16
cdr3_aa: CSAPSAASGNQETQYF

j_call: NA
v_call: TRBV6-5
cdr3_length: 15
cdr3_aa: CASSYARDRANEQYF

j_call: TRBJ2-3
v_call: TRBV7-6
cdr3_length: 13
cdr3_aa: CASSGSSTDTQYF

j_call: TRBJ2-1
v_call: TRBV11-3
cdr3_length: 15
cdr3_aa: CASSDTSVSHNEQFF

j_call: TRBJ1-6
v_call: TRBV20-1
cdr3_length: 13
cdr3_aa: CSARGPFDSPLHF

j_call: TRBJ1-2
v_call: TRBV6-1
cdr3_length: 16
cdr3_aa: CASSEYAGGRGYGYTF

j_call: NA
v_call: TRBV7-2
cdr3_length: 15
cdr3_aa: CVSSLVAGVQETQFF

j_call: TRBJ2-2
v_call: TRBV7-2
cdr3_length: 16
cdr3_aa: CASSLSSGTNTGELFF

j_call: TRBJ2-1
v_call: TRBV24-1
cdr3_length: 15
cdr3_aa: CATSGGQGARNEQFF

j_call: TRBJ2-3
v_call: TRBV6-6
cdr3_length: 15
cdr3_aa: CASRLPRGQTDTQYF

j_call: TRBJ2-1
v_call: TRBV3-1
cdr3_length: 15
cdr3_aa: CASSQIASGAGKQFF

j_call: TRBJ1-5
v_call: TRBV7-6
cdr3_length: 22
cdr3_aa: CASSLFRRVPITGGENYQPQHF

j_call: TRBJ1-2
v_call: TRBV28
cdr3_length: 14
cdr3_aa: CACSQTDRVYGYTF

j_call: TRBJ2-7
v_call: TRBV6-5
cdr3_length: 13
cdr3_aa: CASTQFGPYEQYF

j_call: TRBJ2-3
v_call: TRBV3-1
cdr3_length: 17
cdr3_aa: CASSHQPGLAGGRDAYF

j_call: NA
v_call: TRBV7-9
cdr3_length: 13
cdr3_aa: CASSFSSGDIQYF

j_call: TRBJ1-2
v_call: TRBV7-2
cdr3_length: 14
cdr3_aa: CASSLSGGFYSYTF

j_call: TRBJ2-5
v_call: TRBV6-1
cdr3_length: 15
cdr3_aa: CASSRLAGDQETQYF

j_call: TRBJ2-2
v_call: TRBV7-9
cdr3_length: 13
cdr3_aa: CASSLSSPGELFF

j_call: TRBJ1-1
v_call: TRBV6-1
cdr3_length: 13
cdr3_aa: CASSEVVNTEAFF

j_call: TRBJ2-1
v_call: TRBV9
cdr3_length: 16
cdr3_aa: CASSERGKSSYNEQFF